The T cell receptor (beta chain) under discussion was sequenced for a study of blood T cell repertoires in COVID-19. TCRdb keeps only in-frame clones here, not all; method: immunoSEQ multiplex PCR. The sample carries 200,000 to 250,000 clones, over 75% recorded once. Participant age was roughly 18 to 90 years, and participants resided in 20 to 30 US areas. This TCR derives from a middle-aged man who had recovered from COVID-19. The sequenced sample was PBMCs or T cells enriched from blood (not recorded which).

In nucleotides, the CDR3 is TGTGCCAGTAGACTAGCGGGCCCTCCTAGCACAGATACGCAGTATTTT. Translated, it gives CASRLAGPPSTDTQYF. This chain joins TRBV19 and TRBJ2-3; 9 bases align to TRBD2. CDR1 is LNHDA, CDR2 SQIVND, per germline (reference sequence). This CDR3 comprises 16 residues. J gave up 0 bases and V 6 bases, and 7 bases lay outside the gene matches.